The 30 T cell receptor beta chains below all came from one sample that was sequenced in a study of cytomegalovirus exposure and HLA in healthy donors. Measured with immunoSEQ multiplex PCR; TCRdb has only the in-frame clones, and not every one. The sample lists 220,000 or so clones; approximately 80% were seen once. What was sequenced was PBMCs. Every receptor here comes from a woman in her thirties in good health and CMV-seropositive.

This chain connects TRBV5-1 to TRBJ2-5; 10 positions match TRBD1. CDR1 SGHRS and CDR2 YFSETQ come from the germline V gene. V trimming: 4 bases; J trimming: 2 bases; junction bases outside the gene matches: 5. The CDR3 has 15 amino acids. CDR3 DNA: TGCGCCAGCAGCACGGGACAGGGGCGACAAGAGACCCAGTACTTC. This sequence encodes CASSTGQGRQETQYF.

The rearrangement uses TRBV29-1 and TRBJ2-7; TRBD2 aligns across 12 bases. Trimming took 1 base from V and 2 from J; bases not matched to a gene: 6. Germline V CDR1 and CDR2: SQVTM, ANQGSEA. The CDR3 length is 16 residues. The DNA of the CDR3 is TGCAGCGTTGAAGCCCCGACTAGCGGGAGAGCCTACGAGCAGTACTTC. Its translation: CSVEAPTSGRAYEQYF.

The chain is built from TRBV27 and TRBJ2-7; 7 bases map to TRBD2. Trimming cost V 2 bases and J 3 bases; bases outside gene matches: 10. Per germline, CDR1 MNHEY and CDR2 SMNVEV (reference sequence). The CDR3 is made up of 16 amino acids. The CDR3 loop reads CASSLRRGGDLYEQYF. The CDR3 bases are TGTGCCAGCAGTTTAAGGCGGGGAGGGGATCTCTACGAGCAGTACTTC.

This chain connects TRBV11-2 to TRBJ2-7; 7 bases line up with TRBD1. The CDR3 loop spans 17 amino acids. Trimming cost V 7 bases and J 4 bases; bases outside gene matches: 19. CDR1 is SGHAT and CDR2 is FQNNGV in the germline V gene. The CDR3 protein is CASIPNRDRAKSYEQYF. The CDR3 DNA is TGTGCCAGCATCCCAAACCGGGACAGAGCTAAAAGTTACGAGCAGTACTTC.

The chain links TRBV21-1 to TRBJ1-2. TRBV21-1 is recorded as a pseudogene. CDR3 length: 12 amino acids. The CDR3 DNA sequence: TGTGCCAGCAGTCAAACGGGGGGTGGCTACACCTTC. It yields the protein CASSQTGGGYTF.

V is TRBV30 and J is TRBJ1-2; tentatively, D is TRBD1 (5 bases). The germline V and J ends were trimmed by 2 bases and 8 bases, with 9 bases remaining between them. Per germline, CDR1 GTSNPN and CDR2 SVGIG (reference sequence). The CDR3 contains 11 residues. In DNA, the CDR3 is TGTGCCTGGAGTTGGCAGGGCGGCTACACCTTC. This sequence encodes CAWSWQGGYTF.

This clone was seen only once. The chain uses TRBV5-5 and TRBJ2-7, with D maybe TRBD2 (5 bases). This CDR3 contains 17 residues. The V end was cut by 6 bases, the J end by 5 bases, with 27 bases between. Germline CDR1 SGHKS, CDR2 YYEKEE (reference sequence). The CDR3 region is CASTHFVRGEGFHEQYF. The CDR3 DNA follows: TGTGCCAGCACTCACTTCGTCCGGGGTGAGGGTTTCCACGAGCAGTACTTC.

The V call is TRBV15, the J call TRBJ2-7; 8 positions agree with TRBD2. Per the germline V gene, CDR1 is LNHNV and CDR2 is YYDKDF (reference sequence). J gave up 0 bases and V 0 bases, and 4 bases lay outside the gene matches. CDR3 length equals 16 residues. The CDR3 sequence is CATSRDPGRGSYEQYF. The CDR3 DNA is TGTGCCACCAGCAGAGATCCCGGGAGGGGCTCCTACGAGCAGTACTTC.

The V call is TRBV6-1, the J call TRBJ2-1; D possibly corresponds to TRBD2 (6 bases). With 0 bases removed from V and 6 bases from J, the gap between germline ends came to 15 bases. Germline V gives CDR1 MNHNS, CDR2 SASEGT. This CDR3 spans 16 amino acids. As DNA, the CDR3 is TGTGCCAGCAGTGAAGCGGACGGGATGGGAGGCAATGAGCAGTTCTTC. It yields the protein CASSEADGMGGNEQFF.

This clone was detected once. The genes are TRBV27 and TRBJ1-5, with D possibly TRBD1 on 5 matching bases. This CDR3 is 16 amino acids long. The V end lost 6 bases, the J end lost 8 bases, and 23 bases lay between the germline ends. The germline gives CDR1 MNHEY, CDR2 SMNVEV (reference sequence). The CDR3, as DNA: TGTGCCAGCAGCCTCCTGGGAGGGGCGCAGTATGAGCCCCAGCATTTT. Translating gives CASSLLGGAQYEPQHF.

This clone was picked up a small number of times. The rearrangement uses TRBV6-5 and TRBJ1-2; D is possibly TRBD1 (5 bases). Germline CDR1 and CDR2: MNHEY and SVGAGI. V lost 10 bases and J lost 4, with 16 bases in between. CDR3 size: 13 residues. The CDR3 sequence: CATKAPDSYGYTF. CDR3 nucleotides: TGTGCCACCAAGGCACCCGACAGCTATGGCTACACCTTC.

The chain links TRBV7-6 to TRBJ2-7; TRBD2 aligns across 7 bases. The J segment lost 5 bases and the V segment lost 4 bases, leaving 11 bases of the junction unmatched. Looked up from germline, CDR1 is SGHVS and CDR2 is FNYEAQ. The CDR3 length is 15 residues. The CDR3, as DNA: TGTGCCAGCAGCTCCCCGAATAGCGGGTCAAACGAGCAGTACTTC. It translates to CASSSPNSGSNEQYF.

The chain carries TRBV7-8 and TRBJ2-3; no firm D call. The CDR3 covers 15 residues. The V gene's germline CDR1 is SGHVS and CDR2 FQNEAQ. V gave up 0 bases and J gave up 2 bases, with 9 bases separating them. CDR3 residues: CASSLAGPATDTQYF. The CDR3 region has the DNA TGTGCCAGCAGCTTAGCGGGCCCTGCCACAGATACGCAGTATTTT.

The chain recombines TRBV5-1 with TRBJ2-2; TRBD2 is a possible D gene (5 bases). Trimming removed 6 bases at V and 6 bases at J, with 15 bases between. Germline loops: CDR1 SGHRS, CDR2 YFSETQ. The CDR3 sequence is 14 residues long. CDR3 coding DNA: TGCGCCAGCAAGTGGCTCCTAGCCGCCGGGGAGCTGTTTTTT. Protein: CASKWLLAAGELFF.

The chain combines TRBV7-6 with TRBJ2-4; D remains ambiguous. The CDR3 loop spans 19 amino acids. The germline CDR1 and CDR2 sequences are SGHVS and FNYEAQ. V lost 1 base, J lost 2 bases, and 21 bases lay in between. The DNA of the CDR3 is TGTGCCAGCAGCTTAGTCCCTCTTAGAGTCCAAATGTCCAAAAACATTCAGTACTTC. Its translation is CASSLVPLRVQMSKNIQYF.

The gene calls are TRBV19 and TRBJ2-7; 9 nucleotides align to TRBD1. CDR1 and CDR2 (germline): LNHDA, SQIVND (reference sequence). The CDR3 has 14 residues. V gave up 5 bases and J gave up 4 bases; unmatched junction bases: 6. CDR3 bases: TGTGCCAGTAGTGCCCCGGGACAGGGTTACGAGCAGTACTTC. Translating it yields CASSAPGQGYEQYF.

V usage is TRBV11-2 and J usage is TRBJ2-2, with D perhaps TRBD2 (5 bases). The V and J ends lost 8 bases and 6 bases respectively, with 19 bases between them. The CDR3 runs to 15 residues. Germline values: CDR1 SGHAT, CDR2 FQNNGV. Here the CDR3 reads CASLGQDSHPGELFF. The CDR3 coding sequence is TGTGCCAGCCTAGGCCAGGACTCCCACCCCGGGGAGCTGTTTTTT.

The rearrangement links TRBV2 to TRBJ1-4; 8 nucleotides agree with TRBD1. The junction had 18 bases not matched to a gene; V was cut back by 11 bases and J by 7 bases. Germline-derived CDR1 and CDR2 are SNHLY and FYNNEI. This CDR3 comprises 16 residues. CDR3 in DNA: TGTGCCCTCCGGCGGTTCGGCAGGGGGCGAGTTGAAAAACTGTTTTTT. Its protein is CALRRFGRGRVEKLFF.

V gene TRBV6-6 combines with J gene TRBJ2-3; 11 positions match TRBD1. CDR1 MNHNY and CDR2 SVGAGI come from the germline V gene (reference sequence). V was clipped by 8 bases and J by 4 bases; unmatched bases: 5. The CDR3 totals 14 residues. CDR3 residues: CASSGQGGADTQYF. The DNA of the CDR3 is TGTGCCAGCTCGGGACAGGGGGGTGCAGATACGCAGTATTTT.

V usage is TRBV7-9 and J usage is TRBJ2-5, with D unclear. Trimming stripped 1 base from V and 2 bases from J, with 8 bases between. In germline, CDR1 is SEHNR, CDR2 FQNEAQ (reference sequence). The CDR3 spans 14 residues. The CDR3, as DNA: TGTGCCAGCAGCTTAGACGGTGGGCAAGAGACCCAGTACTTC. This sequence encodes CASSLDGGQETQYF.

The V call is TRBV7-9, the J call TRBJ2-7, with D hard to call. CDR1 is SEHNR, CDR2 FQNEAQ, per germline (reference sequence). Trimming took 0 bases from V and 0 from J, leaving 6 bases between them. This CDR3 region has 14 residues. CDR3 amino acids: CASSLAGTSYEQYF. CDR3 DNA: TGTGCCAGCAGCTTAGCGGGTACCTCCTACGAGCAGTACTTC. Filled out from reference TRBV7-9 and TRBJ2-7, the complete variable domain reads DTGVSQNPRHKITKRGQNVTFRCDPISEHNRLYWYRQTLGQGPEFLTYFQNEAQLEKSRLLSDRFSAERPKGSFSTLEIQRTEQGDSAMYLCASSLAGTSYEQYFGPGTRLTVT.

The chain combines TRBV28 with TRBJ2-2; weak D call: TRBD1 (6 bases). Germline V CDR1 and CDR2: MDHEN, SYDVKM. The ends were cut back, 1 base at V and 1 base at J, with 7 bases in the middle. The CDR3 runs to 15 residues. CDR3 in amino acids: CASSLLDRNTGELFF. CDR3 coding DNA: TGTGCCAGCAGTTTATTGGACAGGAACACCGGGGAGCTGTTTTTT.

CDR3: CASSLPTGTGDGGYTF. The CDR3, as DNA: TGTGCCAGCAGTTTACCCACCGGGACAGGGGACGGTGGCTACACCTTC. The J gene is TRBJ1-2, the V gene TRBV27; 10 bases align to TRBD1. The CDR3 totals 16 residues. CDR1 is MNHEY and CDR2 is SMNVEV in the germline V gene (reference sequence). Losses at the gene ends were 2 bases for V and 7 bases for J; bases not matched to a gene: 10.

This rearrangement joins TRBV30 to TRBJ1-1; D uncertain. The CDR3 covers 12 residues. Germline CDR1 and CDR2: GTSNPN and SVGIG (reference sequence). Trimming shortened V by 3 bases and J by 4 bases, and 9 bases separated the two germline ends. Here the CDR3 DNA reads TGTGCCTGGAGCGGAGATAGCACTGAAGCTTTCTTT. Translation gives CAWSGDSTEAFF. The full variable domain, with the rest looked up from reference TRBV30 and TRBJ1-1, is SQTIHQWPATLVQPVGSPLSLECTVEGTSNPNLYWYRQAAGRGLQLLFYSVGIGQISSEVPQNLSASRPQDRQFILSSKKLLLSDSGFYLCAWSGDSTEAFFGQGTRLTVV.

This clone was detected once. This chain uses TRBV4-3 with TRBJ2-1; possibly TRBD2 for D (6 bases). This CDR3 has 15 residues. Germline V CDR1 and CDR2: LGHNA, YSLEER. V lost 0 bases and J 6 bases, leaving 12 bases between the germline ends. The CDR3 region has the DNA TGCGCCAGCAGCCAAGATATCGGACTACTCAATGAGCAGTTCTTC. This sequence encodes CASSQDIGLLNEQFF.

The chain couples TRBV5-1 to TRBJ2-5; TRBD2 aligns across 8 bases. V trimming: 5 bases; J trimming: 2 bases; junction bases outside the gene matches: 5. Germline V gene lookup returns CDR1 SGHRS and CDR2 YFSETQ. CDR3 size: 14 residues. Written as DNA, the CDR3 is TGCGCCAGCAGGATTTCGGGAGGGCAAGAGACCCAGTACTTC. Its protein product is CASRISGGQETQYF.

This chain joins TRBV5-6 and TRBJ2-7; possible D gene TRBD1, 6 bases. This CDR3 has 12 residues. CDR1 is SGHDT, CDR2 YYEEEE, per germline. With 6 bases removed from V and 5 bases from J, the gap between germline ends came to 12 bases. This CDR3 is CASNFGQHEQYF. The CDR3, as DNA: TGTGCCAGCAACTTTGGACAGCACGAGCAGTACTTC.

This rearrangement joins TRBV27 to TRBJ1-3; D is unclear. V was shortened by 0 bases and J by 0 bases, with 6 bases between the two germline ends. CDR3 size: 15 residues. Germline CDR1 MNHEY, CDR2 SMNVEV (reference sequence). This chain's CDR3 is CASSLSAGSGNTIYF. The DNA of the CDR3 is TGTGCCAGCAGTTTATCAGCGGGCTCTGGAAACACCATATATTTT.

DNA of the CDR3: TGTGCCAGCGGGATTAGCTGGGGAGAGACCCAGTACTTC. Amino acids: CASGISWGETQYF. The V gene is TRBV9, the J gene TRBJ2-5, with D hard to call. This CDR3 has 13 residues. Trimming pared 7 bases from V and 4 bases from J, leaving 14 bases between. Germline CDR1 SGDLS, CDR2 YYNGEE.

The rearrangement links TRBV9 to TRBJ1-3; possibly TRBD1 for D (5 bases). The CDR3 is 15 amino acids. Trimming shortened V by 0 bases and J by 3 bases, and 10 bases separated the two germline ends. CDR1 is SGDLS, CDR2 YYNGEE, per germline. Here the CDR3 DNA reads TGTGCCAGCAGCGTAGGACAGCTCCATGGAAACACCATATATTTT. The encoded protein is CASSVGQLHGNTIYF.